This T cell receptor (beta chain) is from a study of cytomegalovirus exposure and HLA in healthy donors (dated by TCRdb to about 2017). Regarding the study in general: According to an earlier analysis of a few hundred of the donors, 150 million to 200 million T cells yielded some 110 million unique TCR beta sequences and approximately 280 Gb of sequence data. An early release covering about 600 HLA-typed donors comprised approximately 290 gigabases of sequencing data and tens of millions of unique TCR sequences. Among the roughly 410 genotyped donors, more than 70% belonged to the genetic ancestry cluster associated with self-reported Caucasian donors. The study aimed to test whether signatures of past pathogen exposure could be identified by cataloging public T cell receptors. The T cell repertoires of 550 to 850 subjects were profiled by immunosequencing and related to cytomegalovirus serostatus. Besides the first cohort of about 730 subjects, a separate validation cohort made up of over a hundred different subjects was used. To predict cytomegalovirus infection status, the study brought together high-throughput TCR immunosequencing, statistical association of individual TCRs with disease status, and machine learning. A later analysis re-examined previously published TCR beta repertoires from 500 to 700 donors and added high-resolution HLA genotyping to investigate patterns of TCR occurrence. In the later analysis, no new phenotypic data were used to find candidate immune exposures; instead, reliance was placed on TCR beta sequences and their occurrence across donors. In an earlier analysis of 587 of the donors, high-throughput TCR beta sequencing was used to judge whether each TCR beta V gene segment behaved as functional or pseudogenic. Donor age, sex, ethnicity and CMV serostatus were compiled together with the repertoire data. Genome-wide SNP genotypes for about 55% of the 666 donors were used in a later genetic analysis, which treated that subset as a discovery cohort. Every repertoire in the discovery cohort had been generated on one and the same sequencing platform. HLA typing covered class I and class II loci at four-digit resolution. Typing coverage differed by locus: A, B, C, DRB1 and DQB1 were typed in roughly 629-630 donors, DQA1 in about 510, DPA1 in 600 to 610, and DPB1 in roughly 450. A handful of DR-DQ haplotypes were handled as single units for association and clustering because linkage in the cohort was strong. Across around 400 genotyped donors of the cohort, an average of about 220,000 unique TCR beta nucleotide sequences per donor were sequenced, and roughly a sixth of those sequences were non-productive. Points the paper makes about the study in general: Linkage disequilibrium might explain the correlated functional status among segregating V segments, but an unknown experimental factor could not be ruled out. According to a later genetic analysis, donors in an Asian-associated ancestry cluster had fewer N-insertions in productive TCRs than the roughly 660-donor mean. Some IMGT-functional V segments, including TRBV6-2 and TRBV6-3, could not be distinguished by the 87-base-pair reads and were therefore excluded. Because some donors lacked HLA typing at each locus, the association tests relied only on the typed subset. According to a later analysis, parvovirus B19, influenza, CMV and Epstein-Barr virus appeared linked to several top co-occurrence clusters. The cohort was sequenced for TCR beta chains only, and without alpha or paired-chain data the features that could be detected were limited. In a later analysis, over 15,000 TCR beta sequences were associated with specific HLA alleles at a false discovery rate of 0.05. CMV serostatus was the only immune exposure information available for the cohort. The classifier was reported to diagnose cytomegalovirus status with high specificity and sensitivity in both the original and validation cohorts. Compared with equally common non-associated chains, HLA-associated TCR beta chains in a later analysis were more clonally expanded and had lower generation probabilities. A few of the identified cytomegalovirus-associated TCR beta chains were confirmed in vitro to be specific for cytomegalovirus antigens. A group of highly shared sequence variants was considered likely to be a technical artifact of the sequencing pipeline. It was suggested by the authors that the approach could potentially be generalized to other disease states and immunological phenotypes. In the study, around 160 TCR beta chains were listed as associated with cytomegalovirus. V-gene and J-gene trimming of TCR beta chains was associated with a missense DCLRE1C variant in a later genetic analysis, and the association was replicated in an independent cohort. Assigning TCR associations to individual alleles was difficult when HLA alleles, especially DR and DQ, strongly co-occurred. The earlier analysis of about 600 of the donors excluded about 16 rarely observed V segments, including chromosome 9 orphons, because counts were too low. Most TCR sequences were seen in very few donors, while some public TCRs were found in many individuals. Most CMV-associated TCR beta chains appeared to be HLA-restricted in a later analysis, and the HLA associations seemed to be driven largely by CMV exposure. A further reported finding was that TCR beta sequences accurately predicted the HLA-A and HLA-B alleles for most subjects in the first cohort. In a later analysis, TCR association rates were found to vary across HLA loci, with the most associated TCRs seen for DRB1 alleles and the fewest for HLA-C alleles. An earlier analysis of approximately 500 of the donors showed that most TCR beta V segments appeared in productive rearrangements either about 87% or about 30% of the time, which broadly matched IMGT annotations. Roughly uniform sequencing depth across donors was assumed in presence/absence analyses, although this assumption may not hold.

The V end loses 0 bases and the J end loses 4 bases, and a stretch of 10 bases separates them. CDR1 SGHVS and CDR2 FNYEAQ were looked up in the germline V gene. From the cysteine through the phenylalanine, the CDR3 covers 14 amino acids. The DNA shown is the 42-base CDR3, in frame from base 1. Libraries were constructed by the immunoSEQ multiplex PCR assay. A mixture of 60 forward primers for TCR Vbeta segments and 13 reverse primers for TCR Jbeta segments was used in the multiplex PCR. Amplification of the CDR3 region of rearranged TCR beta genes was performed with a multiplex PCR assay on genomic DNA. The amplified TCR beta libraries were sequenced on the Illumina HiSeq System as 87-base-pair reads. On the authors' methods: Across the 500 to 750 repertoires, a later analysis counted 80 million or so unique TCR beta chains, about 10 million of which were shared by at least two donors. To remove PCR and sequencing errors, raw reads were error-corrected and collapsed into unique sequences using a nearest-neighbor algorithm that merged closely related sequences. V, D and J gene segments were assigned by aligning CDR3 sequences to IMGT reference sequences. Each retained sequence needed at least a six-nucleotide match to both a V gene segment and a J gene segment. Rearrangements were classified as productive when the CDR3 lacked stop codons and remained in frame with V and J, and all other rearrangements were classified as non-productive. Following IMGT convention, CDR3 was defined as the stretch from the second conserved V-encoded cysteine up to the conserved J-encoded phenylalanine. The earlier analysis of a few hundred of the donors excluded any sequence lacking an unambiguous match to a single V gene segment. In an earlier analysis of several hundred of the donors, V segments were called functional above 56.7% productive rearrangements and were called segregating when the between-donor standard deviation exceeded 5%. A statistical classification framework was built to diagnose cytomegalovirus status from the catalog of TCR beta chain sequences. In a later analysis, TCR nucleotide sequences were compared against IMGT/GENE-DB human TR gene sequences so that V and J genes could be assigned. A later analysis assigned CDR3 sequences and most-parsimonious VDJ recombination scenarios with the TCRdist pipeline. A later analysis defined each TCR beta chain by its CDR3 amino acid sequence plus V-gene family, and excluded reads lacking a unique V-gene family. To address suspected cross-contamination and a sequencing artifact, a later analysis removed 592 highly shared, low-generation-probability nucleotide sequences. For each public chain, a later analysis derived a clonal expansion index from normalized ranks of inferred template counts within each repertoire. A later analysis computed generation probabilities with a VDJ recombination model fitted to out-of-frame rearrangements, and checked the results against IGoR. In a later analysis, hypergeometric tests were used to score TCR-TCR, TCR-HLA and TCR-CMV co-occurrence, with a repertoire-size bias correction applied to TCR pairs. A later analysis estimated false discovery rates by permuting HLA or CMV assignments 20 times. In a later analysis, co-occurring TCRs were grouped using DBSCAN, and TCRdist sequence similarity was added for clustering within HLA-allele-positive subsets. Co-occurrence clustering excluded repertoires with fewer than 30,000 or more than 120,000 public chains, plus five with anomalous nucleotide sharing. TCRdb's version of the immuneACCESS table is confined to in-frame rearrangements and falls short of the full clone set. An unresolved V gene accounts for under half of the shortfall where checked; the remainder is of unknown origin. Clonal size and the V and J genes are those of that table, whereas D and trimming came from the DNA. A total of some 130,000 clones appear in this sample, about four fifths of them only once. Together, the top ten hold about 4.4% of the sample.

About this clone itself: Its antigen remains undetermined. Base qualities are missing; no much larger clone stands one base away.

In total, more than 500 healthy bone marrow donors made up the cohort. At the time of sampling, every cohort member was nominally healthy, though immune exposures that went unrecorded were likely present. CMV serostatus was recorded as positive for 289 and negative for 352 of the 666 cohort members, whereas no CMV serostatus was recorded for the donor in question. A peripheral blood sample was provided by each donor, and peripheral blood mononuclear cells were used for TCR beta sequencing. The Qiagen DNeasy Blood Extraction Kit was used to extract genomic DNA from the blood cell samples. The clonotype comes from a man aged 25 to 45 in good health. Sequencing was carried out using PBMCs. Recombination joined TRBV7-6 with TRBJ2-7, with TRBD2 as a weak D call on 6 bases. The sequenced DNA: TGTGCCAGCAGCTTAGCGGCGGGAACTTACGAGCAGTACTTC. It translates as CASSLAAGTYEQYF.